This TCR beta chain was retrieved from a study of shared clonotypes between healthy human individuals. Over several immunoSEQ plates, each subset's genomic DNA was distributed in even portions. Sequenced by immunoSEQ multiplex PCR; TCRdb stores in-frame clones only, minus some. The sample carries around 2.5 million clones, 93% recorded once. In the case of this clone: Other DNA sequences of this sample code for an identical CDR3.

This CDR3 contains 13 residues. Germline assignment: CDR1 MNHEY and CDR2 SVGAGI. Trimming removed 0 bases from V and 5 bases from J; junction bases left unmatched: 0. This sequence originates from a man between 18 and 29 years old in good health. Some clones in this sample may be carry-over from other donors' samples. The sequencing input was naive CD4+ T cells from PBMCs. The subset is: CD45RA+ positively selected. The V and J genes are TRBV6-5 and TRBJ2-5, with 7 bases matching TRBD1. DNA of the CDR3: TGTGCCAGCAGTTACTCCAGGGGGGAGACCCAGTACTTC. Translation gives CASSYSRGETQYF.